A selection of T cell receptor beta chains follows, all from one sample in a study of blood T cell repertoires in COVID-19. Sequencing used immunoSEQ multiplex PCR; TCRdb keeps in-frame clones, though not all of them. The repertoire holds roughly 200,000 clones, with about four fifths as singletons. Material: peripheral blood. The receptors derive from a man aged 55 to 70 with acute or convalescent COVID-19. Both conserved end residues are part of each CDR3. Each record gives: D gene, J gene, V gene, clone size, CDR3 protein, CDR3 DNA. A D gene is named only where the DNA matches it firmly. For some rows the clone size is stated as once, few or many, or as a class when expanded; others skip it.

.	TRBJ2-3	TRBV7-8	.	CASSSGSQKDTQYF	TGTGCCAGCAGCTCCGGGAGCCAGAAAGATACGCAGTATTTT
.	TRBJ2-2	TRBV7-2	few	CASSLVGGGLSTGELFF	TGTGCCAGCAGCTTAGTGGGAGGGGGTCTTTCTACCGGGGAGCTGTTTTTT
.	TRBJ1-6	TRBV9	many	CASSVDVRGGLHF	TGTGCCAGCAGCGTAGATGTGCGCGGGGGCCTCCACTTT
TRBD2	TRBJ2-1	TRBV5-4	.	CASNPTSGGVNEQFF	TGTGCCAGCAACCCGACTAGCGGGGGGGTAAATGAGCAGTTCTTC
TRBD2	TRBJ2-3	TRBV5-1	once	CASSRLAGGNGDTQYF	TGCGCCAGCAGCCGATTAGCGGGAGGGAACGGAGATACGCAGTATTTT
TRBD2	TRBJ2-3	TRBV5-1	.	CAPSHLAGDPTDTQYF	TGCGCCCCATCACACTTAGCGGGGGACCCTACAGATACGCAGTATTTT
.	TRBJ2-3	TRBV5-1	.	CASSLAGGIGTDTQYF	TGCGCCAGCAGCTTGGCCGGCGGGATCGGCACAGATACGCAGTATTTT
.	TRBJ2-1	TRBV28	.	CASSSPGQRGYNEQFF	TGTGCCAGCAGTTCCCCCGGACAGCGGGGTTACAATGAGCAGTTCTTC
TRBD1	TRBJ1-2	TRBV27	.	CASSLIGRDRGVYGYTF	TGTGCCAGCAGTTTAATTGGACGGGACAGGGGGGTCTATGGCTACACCTTC
TRBD1	TRBJ2-4	TRBV6-6	.	CASSPGQGVGSENIQYF	TGTGCCAGCAGTCCCGGACAGGGGGTAGGGAGCGAAAACATTCAGTACTTC
TRBD1	TRBJ1-1	TRBV5-1	.	CASRPDRGPEAFF	TGCGCCAGCAGGCCGGACAGGGGGCCTGAAGCTTTCTTT